This entry is about one T cell receptor (beta chain). Antigen specificity is unknown. This sample was included in a study of T cell responses to AZD1222 COVID-19 vaccine. Study-wide findings and caveats: Vaccination with two AZD1222 doses was followed by a rise in Spike-specific TCR breadth and depth.

Assay: immunoSEQ multiplex PCR; the TCRdb copy retains only in-frame clones and omits some. The repertoire holds about 93,000 clones, with about nine tenths as singletons. Germline V CDR1 and CDR2: SGHTA, FQGNSA. This CDR3 has 15 amino acids. V lost 3 bases and J 3 bases, leaving 12 bases between the germline ends. The source is an adult in good health. Sample: peripheral blood, taken on day 0 of MenACWY control vaccination. The genes are TRBV7-2 and TRBJ1-5; a weak D match, TRBD1 (5 bases). CDR3 protein: CASSFIRDVNQPQHF. As DNA, the CDR3 is TGTGCCAGCAGCTTTATCAGGGACGTCAATCAGCCCCAGCATTTT.